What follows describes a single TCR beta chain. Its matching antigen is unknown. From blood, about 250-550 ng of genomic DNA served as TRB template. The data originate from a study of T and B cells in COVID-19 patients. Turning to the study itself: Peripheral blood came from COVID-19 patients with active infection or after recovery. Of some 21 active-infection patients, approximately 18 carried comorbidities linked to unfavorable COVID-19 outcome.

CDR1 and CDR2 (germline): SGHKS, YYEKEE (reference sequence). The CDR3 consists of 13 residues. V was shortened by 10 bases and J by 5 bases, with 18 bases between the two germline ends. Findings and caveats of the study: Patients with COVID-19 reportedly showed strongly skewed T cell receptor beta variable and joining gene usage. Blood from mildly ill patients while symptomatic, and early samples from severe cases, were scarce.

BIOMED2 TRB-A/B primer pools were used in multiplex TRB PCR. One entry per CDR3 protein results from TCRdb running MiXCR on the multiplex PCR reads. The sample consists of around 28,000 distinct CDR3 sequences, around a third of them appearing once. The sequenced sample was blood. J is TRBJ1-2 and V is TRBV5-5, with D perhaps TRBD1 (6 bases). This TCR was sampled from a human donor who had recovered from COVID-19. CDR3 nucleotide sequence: TGTGCCGGCCGTCCGGACAGTGGGTATGGCTACACCTTC. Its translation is CAGRPDSGYGYTF.